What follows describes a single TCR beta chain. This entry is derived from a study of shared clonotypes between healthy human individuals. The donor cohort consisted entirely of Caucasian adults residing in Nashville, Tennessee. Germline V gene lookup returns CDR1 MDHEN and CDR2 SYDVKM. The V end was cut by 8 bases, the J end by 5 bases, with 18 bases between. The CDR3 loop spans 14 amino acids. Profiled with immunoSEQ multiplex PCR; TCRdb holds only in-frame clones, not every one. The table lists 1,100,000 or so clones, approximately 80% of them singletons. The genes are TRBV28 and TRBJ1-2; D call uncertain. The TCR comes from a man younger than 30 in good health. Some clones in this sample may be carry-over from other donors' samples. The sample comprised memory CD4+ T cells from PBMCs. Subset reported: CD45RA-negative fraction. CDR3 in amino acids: CASCDGAEYYGYTF. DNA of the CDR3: TGTGCCAGCTGCGACGGAGCAGAATATTATGGCTACACCTTC.